This T cell receptor (beta chain) was documented in a study of cytomegalovirus exposure and HLA in healthy donors. Whole-study findings and limits: It was in a later analysis that TCR association rates were seen to vary by HLA locus, highest for DRB1 and lowest for HLA-C. Researchers had no immune exposure information except CMV serostatus available. According to a later analysis, most TCR beta chains associated with CMV appeared HLA-restricted.

Per germline, CDR1 MDHEN and CDR2 SYDVKM. V lost 1 base and J lost 6; bases outside the gene matches: 7. The CDR3 sequence is 16 residues long. The PCR contained 60 Vbeta and 13 Jbeta primers. Here immunoSEQ multiplex PCR was the method, and the copy in TCRdb shows in-frame clones only, minus some. Here the sample spans approximately 150,000 clones, around four fifths being singletons. Comments on this clone: Its antigen remains unidentified.

The source material was PBMCs. The chain combines TRBV28 with TRBJ2-3, with 10 bases matching TRBD1. This receptor was obtained from a male donor in good health and CMV-seronegative. The DNA of the CDR3 is TGTGCCAGCAGTTTATCCGGGACAGGGGTCGGGGATACGCAGTATTTT. Translated: CASSLSGTGVGDTQYF.